A selection of T cell receptor beta chains follows, all from one sample in a study of technical replicates of blood from a few donors. Sequenced by immunoSEQ multiplex PCR; TCRdb stores in-frame clones only, minus some. This table has roughly 90,000 clones, 90% to 96% appearing once. Input material: T cells isolated from PBMCs. These TCRs come from a human donor in good health. Each CDR3 is given with its conserved first and last residue. The D gene is left open where the match is weak. Size tells how often a clone was seen (once, few, many) or the class of an expanded clone, and some rows leave it out.

d_call	v_call	clone_size	j_call	cdr3_aa	cdr3_nt
TRBD1	TRBV14	-	TRBJ2-3	CASSQKDRGFSTDTQYF	TGTGCCAGCAGCCAGAAGGACAGGGGATTTAGCACAGATACGCAGTATTTT
-	TRBV11-2	-	TRBJ1-4	CASSLSRGEKLFF	TGTGCCAGCAGCTTATCACGAGGCGAAAAACTGTTTTTT
-	TRBV15	-	TRBJ1-1	CATSLALGPAEAFF	TGTGCCACCAGCCTAGCGCTGGGGCCCGCTGAAGCTTTCTTT
-	TRBV5-4	-	TRBJ1-3	CASSSMGEGRNTIYF	TGTGCCAGCAGCTCGATGGGAGAAGGTAGAAACACCATATATTTT
-	TRBV19	-	TRBJ2-1	CASSAADNEQFF	TGTGCCAGTAGTGCGGCGGACAATGAGCAGTTCTTC
-	TRBV7-3	-	TRBJ2-5	CASSLSGSIETQYF	TGTGCCAGCAGCTTATCCGGGTCTATAGAGACCCAGTACTTC
-	TRBV5-4	-	TRBJ1-1	CASSPGQTEAFF	TGTGCCAGCAGCCCCGGACAGACCGAAGCTTTCTTT
-	TRBV4-1	once	TRBJ2-7	CASSQDKELANEQYF	TGCGCCAGCAGCCAAGATAAGGAGTTAGCGAACGAGCAGTACTTC
TRBD1	TRBV6-1	-	TRBJ1-2	CASTSTGGYGYTF	TGTGCCAGCACTTCGACAGGGGGCTATGGCTACACCTTC
TRBD1	TRBV4-1	-	TRBJ2-4	CASSQQGVLGGIQYF	TGCGCCAGCAGCCAACAGGGGGTTTTGGGCGGCATTCAGTACTTC
-	TRBV19	-	TRBJ1-1	CASSRGPTATEAFF	TGTGCCAGTAGTAGGGGGCCTACGGCCACTGAAGCTTTCTTT
TRBD1	TRBV19	-	TRBJ1-5	CAIADRAENQPQHF	TGTGCCATCGCGGACAGGGCTGAAAATCAGCCCCAGCATTTT
TRBD2	TRBV4-2	-	TRBJ2-1	CASSQESSWLAGGNEQFF	TGTGCCAGCAGCCAAGAGTCATCTTGGCTAGCGGGAGGGAATGAGCAGTTCTTC
-	TRBV28	-	TRBJ1-2	CASSSPAGILRGGDGYTF	TGTGCCAGCAGTTCCCCGGCCGGGATACTTCGTGGAGGAGATGGCTACACCTTC
-	TRBV25-1	-	TRBJ1-2	CASSEYPGNYGYTF	TGTGCCAGCAGTGAATACCCCGGTAACTATGGCTACACCTTC
TRBD1	TRBV6-6	-	TRBJ2-1	CASSYSRQGAYNEQFF	TGTGCCAGCAGTTACTCGAGACAGGGGGCCTACAATGAGCAGTTCTTC
TRBD1	TRBV5-6	few	TRBJ1-1	CASSDPGQATEAFF	TGTGCCAGCAGCGATCCGGGACAGGCAACTGAAGCTTTCTTT
-	TRBV7-2	-	TRBJ2-1	CASSGRGNEQFF	TGTGCCAGCAGCGGGAGGGGGAATGAGCAGTTCTTC
-	TRBV5-4	-	TRBJ2-7	CASSPDEGPYEQYF	TGTGCCAGCAGCCCGGACGAGGGTCCCTACGAGCAGTACTTC
-	TRBV27	-	TRBJ2-1	CASSLGGANEQFF	TGTGCCAGCAGTTTGGGAGGAGCCAATGAGCAGTTCTTC
TRBD2	TRBV5-1	once	TRBJ2-5	CASSLGGSSRETQYF	TGCGCCAGCAGCTTGGGCGGGAGCTCTAGGGAGACCCAGTACTTC
TRBD1	TRBV27	-	TRBJ2-3	CASSWTGGSDTQYF	TGTGCCAGCAGTTGGACAGGGGGATCAGATACGCAGTATTTT
-	TRBV28	-	TRBJ2-2	CASTDTGELFF	TGTGCCAGCACGGACACCGGGGAGCTGTTTTTT
TRBD2	TRBV5-8	-	TRBJ2-1	CASSLGLAGHTAHYNEQFF	TGTGCCAGCAGCTTGGGACTAGCGGGACACACTGCACACTACAATGAGCAGTTCTTC
TRBD2	TRBV27	-	TRBJ2-1	CASRLAGGPGEQFF	TGTGCCTCCCGACTAGCGGGAGGGCCCGGGGAGCAGTTCTTC
TRBD2	TRBV25-1	-	TRBJ2-1	CASSTLAPIEQFF	TGTGCCAGCAGTACACTAGCGCCGATTGAGCAGTTCTTC
-	TRBV4-1	once	TRBJ2-7	CASSQGAAGGLYEQYF	TGCGCCAGCAGCCAAGGAGCAGCGGGCGGATTGTACGAGCAGTACTTC
-	TRBV7-2	-	TRBJ1-5	CASSLAGRGYYQPQHF	TGTGCCAGCAGCTTAGCAGGTAGGGGCTATTACCAGCCCCAGCATTTT
TRBD1	TRBV4-1	-	TRBJ2-2	CASSQDRNRGANTGELFF	TGCGCCAGCAGCCAAGATAGGAACAGGGGCGCGAACACCGGGGAGCTGTTTTTT
-	TRBV5-6	-	TRBJ1-1	CASSEGTRIMNTEAFF	TGTGCCAGCAGTGAAGGCACCAGGATAATGAACACTGAAGCTTTCTTT
TRBD1	TRBV30	-	TRBJ2-1	CAWIQGAYNEQFF	TGTGCCTGGATCCAGGGGGCCTACAATGAGCAGTTCTTC
TRBD1	TRBV6-6	-	TRBJ1-1	CASRDRVGTEAFF	TGTGCCAGCAGAGACAGGGTTGGTACTGAAGCTTTCTTT
-	TRBV7-3	-	TRBJ2-4	CASSLNGGFQDIQYF	TGTGCCAGCAGCTTAAATGGGGGGTTTCAAGACATTCAGTACTTC
TRBD2	TRBV5-1	-	TRBJ2-1	CASSPGGEDNEQFF	TGCGCCAGCAGCCCGGGGGGAGAGGACAATGAGCAGTTCTTC
-	TRBV10-3	-	TRBJ2-1	CAILSNQDNEQFF	TGTGCCATCCTCAGTAACCAAGACAATGAGCAGTTCTTC
-	TRBV6-6	-	TRBJ2-1	CASSYSIGGSHNEQFF	TGTGCCAGCAGTTACTCGATAGGCGGGTCCCACAATGAGCAGTTCTTC
TRBD2	TRBV7-8	-	TRBJ2-4	CASSLVSVPAGVGIQYF	TGTGCCAGCAGCTTAGTTAGCGTACCAGCGGGAGTCGGCATTCAGTACTTC
TRBD2	TRBV4-3	-	TRBJ2-4	CASSQEHKTSPGKNIQYF	TGCGCCAGCAGCCAAGAACACAAGACTAGCCCAGGCAAAAACATTCAGTACTTC
-	TRBV5-5	-	TRBJ2-7	CASSLGSATYEQYF	TGTGCCAGCAGCTTGGGCAGCGCGACCTACGAGCAGTACTTC
-	TRBV5-1	-	TRBJ1-3	CASSLDGTSGNTIYF	TGCGCCAGCAGCTTGGACGGGACATCTGGAAACACCATATATTTT
-	TRBV10-3	-	TRBJ1-3	CAISHKEEQYTILSGNTIYF	TGTGCCATCAGTCACAAGGAGGAACAGTACACCATTCTTTCTGGAAACACCATATATTTT
-	TRBV4-1	once	TRBJ2-1	CASSQDPRLEQFF	TGCGCCAGCAGCCAAGATCCCAGACTAGAGCAGTTCTTC
-	TRBV28	once	TRBJ1-2	CASKFSQGPVTF	TGTGCCAGCAAGTTTTCTCAGGGGCCGGTAACCTTC
TRBD2	TRBV25-1	-	TRBJ2-2	CASSECTSGYTGELFF	TGTGCCAGCAGTGAATGTACTAGCGGATACACCGGGGAGCTGTTTTTT
-	TRBV10-1	-	TRBJ2-7	CASSDEGSYEQYF	TGCGCCAGCAGTGACGAGGGCTCCTACGAGCAGTACTTC